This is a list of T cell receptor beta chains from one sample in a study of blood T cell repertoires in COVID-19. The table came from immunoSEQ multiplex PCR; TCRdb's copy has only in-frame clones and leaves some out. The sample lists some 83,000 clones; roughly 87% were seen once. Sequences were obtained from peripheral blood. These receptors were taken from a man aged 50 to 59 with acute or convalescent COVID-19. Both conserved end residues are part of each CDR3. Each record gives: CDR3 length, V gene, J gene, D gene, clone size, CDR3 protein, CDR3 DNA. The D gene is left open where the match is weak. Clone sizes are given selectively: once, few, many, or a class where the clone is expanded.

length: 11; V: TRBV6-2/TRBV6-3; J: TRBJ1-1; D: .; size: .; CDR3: CASSFSGEAFF; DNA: TGTGCCAGCAGTTTTTCCGGTGAAGCTTTCTTT
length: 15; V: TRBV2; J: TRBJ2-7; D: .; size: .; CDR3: CASRGGQLRSYEQYF; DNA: TGTGCCAGCAGAGGCGGACAGTTGAGGTCCTACGAGCAGTACTTC
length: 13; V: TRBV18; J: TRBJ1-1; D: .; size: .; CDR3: CASSPSYNTEAFF; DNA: TGTGCCAGCTCACCGAGTTACAACACTGAAGCTTTCTTT
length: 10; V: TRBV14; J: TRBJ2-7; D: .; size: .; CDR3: CASKHYEQYF; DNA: TGTGCCAGCAAACACTACGAGCAGTACTTC
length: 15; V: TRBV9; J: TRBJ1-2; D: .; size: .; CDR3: CASSWVDSPLYGYTF; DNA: TGTGCCAGCAGCTGGGTCGACAGTCCCCTCTATGGCTACACCTTC
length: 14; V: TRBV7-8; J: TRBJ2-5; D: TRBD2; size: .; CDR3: CASSTRGGEETQYF; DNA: TGTGCCAGCAGCACCCGGGGGGGGGAAGAGACCCAGTACTTC
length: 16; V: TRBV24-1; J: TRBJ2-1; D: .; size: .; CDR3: CATSDSQGSSYNEQFF; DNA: TGTGCCACCAGTGATTCGCAGGGGAGCTCCTACAATGAGCAGTTCTTC
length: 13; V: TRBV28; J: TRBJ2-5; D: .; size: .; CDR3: CASSSGEQETQYF; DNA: TGTGCCAGCAGTTCTGGGGAGCAAGAGACCCAGTACTTC
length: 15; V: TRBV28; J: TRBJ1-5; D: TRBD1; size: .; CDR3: CASSQQGLDNQPQHF; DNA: TGTGCCAGCAGCCAACAGGGGTTGGACAATCAGCCCCAGCATTTT
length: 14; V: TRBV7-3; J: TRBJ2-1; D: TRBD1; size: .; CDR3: CASSPTGQGHEQFF; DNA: TGTGCCAGCAGCCCTACCGGACAGGGCCATGAGCAGTTCTTC
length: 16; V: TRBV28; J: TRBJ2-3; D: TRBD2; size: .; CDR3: CASSPRTSARTDTQYF; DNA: TGTGCCAGCAGTCCCCGGACTAGCGCCCGCACAGATACGCAGTATTTT
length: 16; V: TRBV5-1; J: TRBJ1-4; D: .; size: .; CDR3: CASSLALDPGRQKLFF; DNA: TGCGCCAGCAGCTTGGCGTTGGATCCAGGGCGTCAAAAACTGTTTTTT
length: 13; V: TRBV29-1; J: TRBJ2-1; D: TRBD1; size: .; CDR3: CSVGGDRYNEQFF; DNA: TGCAGCGTTGGGGGGGACAGGTACAATGAGCAGTTCTTC
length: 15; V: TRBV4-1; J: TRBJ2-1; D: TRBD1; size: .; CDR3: CASSNPGQRSNEQFF; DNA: TGCGCCAGCAGCAACCCGGGACAGCGAAGCAATGAGCAGTTCTTC
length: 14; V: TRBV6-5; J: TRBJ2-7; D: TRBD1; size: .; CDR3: CASSGTGGAYEQYF; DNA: TGTGCCAGCTCTGGGACAGGGGGGGCCTACGAGCAGTACTTC
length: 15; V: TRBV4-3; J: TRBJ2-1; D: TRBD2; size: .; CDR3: CASSQGLAGVYEQFF; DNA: TGCGCCAGCAGCCAAGGCCTAGCGGGGGTATATGAGCAGTTCTTC
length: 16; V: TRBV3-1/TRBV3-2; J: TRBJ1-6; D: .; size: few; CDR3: CASSQDSAGYNSPLHF; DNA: TGTGCCAGCAGCCAAGATTCGGCGGGGTATAATTCACCCCTCCACTTT
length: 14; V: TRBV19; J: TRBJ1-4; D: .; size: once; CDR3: CASSRYSSNEKLFF; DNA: TGTGCCAGTAGTCGGTATTCCTCTAATGAAAAACTGTTTTTT
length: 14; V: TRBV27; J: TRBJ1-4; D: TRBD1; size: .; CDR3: CASKGQARSEKLFF; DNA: TGTGCCAGCAAGGGACAGGCAAGAAGTGAAAAACTGTTTTTT
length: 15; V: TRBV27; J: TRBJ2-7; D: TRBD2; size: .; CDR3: CASSSQGLEMNEQYF; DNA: TGTGCCAGCAGTTCTCAGGGACTAGAGATGAACGAGCAGTACTTC
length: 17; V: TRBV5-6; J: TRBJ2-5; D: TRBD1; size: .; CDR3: CASSPNTGTGGTETQYF; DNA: TGTGCCAGCAGCCCGAATACCGGGACAGGGGGCACGGAGACCCAGTACTTC
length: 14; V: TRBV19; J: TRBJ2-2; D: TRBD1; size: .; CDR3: CASSPYRGSGELFF; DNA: TGTGCCAGTAGTCCGTACAGGGGATCCGGGGAGCTGTTTTTT
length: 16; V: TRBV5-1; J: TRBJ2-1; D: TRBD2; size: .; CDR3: CASSSTSGRGGNEQFF; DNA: TGCGCCAGCAGCTCGACTAGCGGGAGAGGGGGGAATGAGCAGTTCTTC
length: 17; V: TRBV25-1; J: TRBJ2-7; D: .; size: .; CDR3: CASSDTAPRGSLYEQYF; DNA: TGTGCCAGCAGTGATACCGCACCTAGGGGTAGCTTGTACGAGCAGTACTTC
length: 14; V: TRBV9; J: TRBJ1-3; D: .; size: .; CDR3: CASKPGSSGNTIYF; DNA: TGTGCCAGCAAACCAGGGTCCTCTGGAAACACCATATATTTT
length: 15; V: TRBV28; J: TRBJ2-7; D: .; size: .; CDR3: CASSEPGRGDYEQYF; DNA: TGTGCCAGCAGTGAGCCGGGACGCGGGGACTACGAGCAGTACTTC
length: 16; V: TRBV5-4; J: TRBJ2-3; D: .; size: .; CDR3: CASSTRGLGYTDTQYF; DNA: TGTGCCAGCAGCACCCGGGGGTTGGGCTACACAGATACGCAGTATTTT
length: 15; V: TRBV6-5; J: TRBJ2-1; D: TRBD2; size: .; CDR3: CASSLLAGGRNEQFF; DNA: TGTGCCAGCAGCTTACTAGCGGGAGGGCGTAATGAGCAGTTCTTC
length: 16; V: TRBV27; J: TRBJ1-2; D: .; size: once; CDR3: CASRAGTSQGRGGYTF; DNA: TGTGCCAGCAGGGCGGGTACCTCCCAGGGGCGTGGGGGCTACACCTTC
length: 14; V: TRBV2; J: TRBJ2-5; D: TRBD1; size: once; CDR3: CASPTDREQETQYF; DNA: TGTGCCAGCCCAACGGACAGGGAGCAAGAGACCCAGTACTTC
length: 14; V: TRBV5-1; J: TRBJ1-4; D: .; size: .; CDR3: CASSLMGYDEKLFF; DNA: TGCGCCAGCAGCTTAATGGGCTACGACGAAAAACTGTTTTTT
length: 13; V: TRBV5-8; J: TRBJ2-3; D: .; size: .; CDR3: CASEYASTDTQYF; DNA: TGTGCCAGCGAGTACGCTAGCACAGATACGCAGTATTTT
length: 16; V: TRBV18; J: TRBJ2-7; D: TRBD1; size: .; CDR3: CASSSPRGQGGFEQYF; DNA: TGTGCCAGCTCAAGCCCTAGGGGACAGGGGGGGTTCGAGCAGTACTTC
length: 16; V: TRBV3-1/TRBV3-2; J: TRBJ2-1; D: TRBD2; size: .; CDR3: CASRPTGTSGNNEQFF; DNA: TGTGCCAGCAGACCTACCGGGACTAGCGGCAACAATGAGCAGTTCTTC
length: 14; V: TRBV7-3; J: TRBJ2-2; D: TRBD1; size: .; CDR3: CASSLDRVSGELFF; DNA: TGTGCCAGCAGCTTAGACAGGGTCTCCGGGGAGCTGTTTTTT
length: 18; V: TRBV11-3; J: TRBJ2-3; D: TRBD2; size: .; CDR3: CASSSPGGLAGGPGTQYF; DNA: TGTGCCAGCAGCTCCCCCGGGGGACTAGCGGGGGGGCCGGGTACGCAGTATTTT
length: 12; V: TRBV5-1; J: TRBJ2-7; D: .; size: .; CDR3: CASTQGLYEQYF; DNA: TGCGCCAGCACCCAGGGGCTCTACGAGCAGTACTTC
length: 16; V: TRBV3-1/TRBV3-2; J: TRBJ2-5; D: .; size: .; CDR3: CASSQKAGKYQETQYF; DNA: TGTGCCAGCAGCCAGAAGGCAGGAAAGTACCAAGAGACCCAGTACTTC
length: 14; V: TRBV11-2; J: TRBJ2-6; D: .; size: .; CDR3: CASGVSSGANVLTF; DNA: TGTGCCAGCGGTGTGAGCTCTGGGGCCAACGTCCTGACTTTC
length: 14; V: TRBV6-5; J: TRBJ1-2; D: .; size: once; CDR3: CASSYSGLDYGYTF; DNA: TGTGCCAGCAGTTATAGCGGACTGGACTATGGCTACACCTTC
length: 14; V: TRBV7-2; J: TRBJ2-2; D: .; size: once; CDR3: CASSSDLNTGELFF; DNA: TGTGCCAGCAGCTCGGACTTGAACACCGGGGAGCTGTTTTTT
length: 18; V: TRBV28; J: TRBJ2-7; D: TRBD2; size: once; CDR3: CASSFRALRGGNLYEQYF; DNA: TGTGCCAGCAGTTTTAGGGCCCTACGGGGGGGGAACCTTTACGAGCAGTACTTC
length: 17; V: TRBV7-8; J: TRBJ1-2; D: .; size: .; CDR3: CASSPGAGSKGDYGYTF; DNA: TGTGCCAGCAGCCCCGGGGCCGGGTCCAAGGGGGACTATGGCTACACCTTC